The T cell receptor beta chain under discussion was sequenced for a study of TIL therapy for anti-PD-1-resistant metastatic lung cancer. Study at large: By whole-exome sequencing, median non-synonymous tumor mutation burden was around 1.5 mutations per megabase.

The immunoSEQ assay was v3. Assay used: immunoSEQ multiplex PCR; TCRdb lists only in-frame clones, some missing. Counted here are some 50,000 clones, around three quarters occurring once; the ten biggest clones make up approximately 16%. Study observations and caveats: The baseline peripheral repertoire was partially replaced by infused TIL clonotypes that later decayed.

Remarks on this clone: Antigen specificity is unknown.

Time point meaning: pre-treatment sample, taken before nivolumab and TIL therapy. Stage 4 NSCLC adults joined between late 2017 and 2020. CDR1 MDHEN and CDR2 SYDVKM come from the germline V gene. The CDR3 length is 14 residues. V shed 4 bases, J shed 0 bases, and the junction held 2 bases outside the gene matches. The chain uses TRBV28 and TRBJ1-1; 7 bases map to TRBD1. The TCR sequence derives from a man between 65 and 85 years old with non-small cell lung cancer. The material was blood, obtained at baseline. In DNA, the CDR3 is TGTGCCAGCAGTTCCGGACAGGTGAACACTGAAGCTTTCTTT. Amino acid sequence: CASSSGQVNTEAFF.